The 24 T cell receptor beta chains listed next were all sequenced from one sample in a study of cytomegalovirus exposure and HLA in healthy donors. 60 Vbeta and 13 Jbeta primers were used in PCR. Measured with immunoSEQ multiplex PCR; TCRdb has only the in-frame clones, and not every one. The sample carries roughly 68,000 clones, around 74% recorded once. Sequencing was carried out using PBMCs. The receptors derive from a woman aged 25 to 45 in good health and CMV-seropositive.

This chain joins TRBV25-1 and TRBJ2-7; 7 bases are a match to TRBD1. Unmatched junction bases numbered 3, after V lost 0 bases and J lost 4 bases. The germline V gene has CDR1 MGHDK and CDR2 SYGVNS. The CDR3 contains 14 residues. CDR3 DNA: TGTGCCAGCAGTGAATATGGGACAGCATACGAGCAGTACTTC. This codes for CASSEYGTAYEQYF.

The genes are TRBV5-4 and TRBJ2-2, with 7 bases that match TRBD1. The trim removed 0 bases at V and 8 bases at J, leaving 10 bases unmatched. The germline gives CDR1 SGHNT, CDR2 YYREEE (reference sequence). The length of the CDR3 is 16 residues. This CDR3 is CASSLAETGPSGELFF. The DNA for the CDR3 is TGTGCCAGCAGCTTGGCGGAGACAGGGCCGTCGGGGGAGCTGTTTTTT.

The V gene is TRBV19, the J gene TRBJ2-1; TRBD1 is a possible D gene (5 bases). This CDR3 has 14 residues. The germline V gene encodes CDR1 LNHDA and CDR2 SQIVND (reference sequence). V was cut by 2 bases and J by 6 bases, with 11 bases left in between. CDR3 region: CASSIQGRPNEQFF. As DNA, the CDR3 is TGTGCCAGTAGTATACAGGGTAGGCCCAATGAGCAGTTCTTC.

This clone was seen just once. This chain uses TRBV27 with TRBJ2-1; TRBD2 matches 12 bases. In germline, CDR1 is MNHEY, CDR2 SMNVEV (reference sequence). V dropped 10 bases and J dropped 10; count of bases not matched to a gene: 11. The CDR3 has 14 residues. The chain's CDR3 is CATSLAGGVGEQFF. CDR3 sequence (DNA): TGTGCCACTTCACTAGCGGGAGGAGTAGGCGAGCAGTTCTTC.

CDR3 DNA: TGTGCCAGCAGTGGACAGGGGGCCAGGGCTAATGAAAAACTGTTTTTT. Translating gives CASSGQGARANEKLFF. The chain employs TRBV28 and TRBJ1-4; 11 bases agree with TRBD1. The CDR3 covers 16 residues. The germline CDR1 and CDR2 sequences are MDHEN and SYDVKM. V lost 5 bases and J lost 3; bases outside the gene matches: 5.

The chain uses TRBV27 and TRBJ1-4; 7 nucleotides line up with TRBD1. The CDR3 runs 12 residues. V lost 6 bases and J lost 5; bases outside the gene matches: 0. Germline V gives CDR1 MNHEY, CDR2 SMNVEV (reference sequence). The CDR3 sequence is CASRTGNEKLFF. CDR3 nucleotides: TGTGCCAGCAGGACAGGGAATGAAAAACTGTTTTTT.

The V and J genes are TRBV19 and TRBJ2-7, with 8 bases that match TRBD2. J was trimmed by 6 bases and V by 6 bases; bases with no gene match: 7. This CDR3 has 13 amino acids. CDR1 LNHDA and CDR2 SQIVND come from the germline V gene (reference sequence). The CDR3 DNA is TGTGCCAGTAGGAATAGCGGGAAAGGCGAGCAGTACTTC. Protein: CASRNSGKGEQYF.

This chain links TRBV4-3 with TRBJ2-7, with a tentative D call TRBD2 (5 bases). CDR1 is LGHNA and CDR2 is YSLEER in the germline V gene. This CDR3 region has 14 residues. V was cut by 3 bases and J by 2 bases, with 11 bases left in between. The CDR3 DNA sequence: TGCGCCAGCAGCCAGGGGAGAAGTACCTACGAGCAGTACTTC. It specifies CASSQGRSTYEQYF.

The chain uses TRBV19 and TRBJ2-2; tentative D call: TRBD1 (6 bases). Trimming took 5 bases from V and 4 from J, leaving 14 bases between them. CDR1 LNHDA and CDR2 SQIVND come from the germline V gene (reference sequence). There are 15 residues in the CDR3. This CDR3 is CASSSRGPGTGELFF. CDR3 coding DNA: TGTGCCAGTAGTTCCAGGGGTCCTGGCACCGGGGAGCTGTTTTTT.

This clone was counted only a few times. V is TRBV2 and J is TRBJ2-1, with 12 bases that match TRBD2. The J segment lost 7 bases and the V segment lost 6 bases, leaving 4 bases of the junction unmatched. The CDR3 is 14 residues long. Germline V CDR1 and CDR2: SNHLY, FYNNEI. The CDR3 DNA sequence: TGTGCCAGCAGCAGGACTAGCGGGAATAATGAGCAGTTCTTC. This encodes CASSRTSGNNEQFF.

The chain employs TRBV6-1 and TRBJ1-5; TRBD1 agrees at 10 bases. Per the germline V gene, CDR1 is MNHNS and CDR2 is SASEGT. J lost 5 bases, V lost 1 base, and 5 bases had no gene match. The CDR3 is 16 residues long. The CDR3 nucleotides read TGTGCCAGCAGTGAAGTAGGGGGACAGGGGCATCAGCCCCAGCATTTT. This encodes CASSEVGGQGHQPQHF.

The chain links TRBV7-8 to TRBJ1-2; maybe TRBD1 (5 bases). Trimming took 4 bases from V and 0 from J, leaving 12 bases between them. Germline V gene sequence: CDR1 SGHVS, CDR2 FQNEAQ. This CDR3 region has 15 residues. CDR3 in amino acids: CASSSIGGSNYGYTF. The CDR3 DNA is TGTGCCAGCAGCTCAATCGGGGGGTCTAACTATGGCTACACCTTC.

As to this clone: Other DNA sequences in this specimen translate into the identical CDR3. DNA of the CDR3: TGTGCCAGCAGTCGGTCAGGAGGAGACCACGAGCAGTACTTC. Encoded protein: CASSRSGGDHEQYF. The chain links TRBV27 to TRBJ2-7, with D possibly being TRBD2 (5 bases). This CDR3 spans 14 amino acids. With 5 bases removed from V and 5 bases from J, the gap between germline ends came to 16 bases. Looked up from germline, CDR1 is MNHEY and CDR2 is SMNVEV (reference sequence).

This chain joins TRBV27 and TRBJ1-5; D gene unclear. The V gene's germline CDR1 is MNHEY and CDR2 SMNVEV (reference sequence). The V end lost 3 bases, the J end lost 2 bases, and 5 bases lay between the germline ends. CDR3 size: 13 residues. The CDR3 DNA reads TGTGCCAGCAGTTTCCAGGGCAATCAGCCCCAGCATTTT. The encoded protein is CASSFQGNQPQHF.

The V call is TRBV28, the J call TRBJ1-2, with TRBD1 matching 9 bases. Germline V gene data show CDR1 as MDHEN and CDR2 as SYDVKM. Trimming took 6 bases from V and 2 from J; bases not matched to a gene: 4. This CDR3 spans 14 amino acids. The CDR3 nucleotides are TGTGCCAGCAGCACGGACAGGGGAAACTATGGCTACACCTTC. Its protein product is CASSTDRGNYGYTF.

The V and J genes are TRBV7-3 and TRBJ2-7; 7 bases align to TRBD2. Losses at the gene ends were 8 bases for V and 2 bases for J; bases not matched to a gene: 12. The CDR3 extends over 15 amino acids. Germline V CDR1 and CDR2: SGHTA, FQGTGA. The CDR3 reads CASPLREGSPYEQYF. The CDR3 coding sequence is TGTGCCAGCCCACTCAGGGAGGGGTCCCCCTACGAGCAGTACTTC.

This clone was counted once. The CDR3, as DNA: TGCGCCAGCAGCTTCGGGGGGGCAGTCTACGAGCAGTACTTC. It specifies CASSFGGAVYEQYF. The rearrangement joins TRBV5-1 to TRBJ2-7, with 8 bases that match TRBD2. Germline values: CDR1 SGHRS, CDR2 YFSETQ. Trimming at V came to 2 bases and at J to 3 bases, leaving 4 bases not matched to a gene. CDR3 length: 14 amino acids. Drawing the rest from reference TRBV5-1 and TRBJ2-7, the complete variable domain is KAGVTQTPRYLIKTRGQQVTLSCSPISGHRSVSWYQQTPGQGLQFLFEYFSETQRNKGNFPGRFSGRQFSNSRSEMNVSTLELGDSALYLCASSFGGAVYEQYFGPGTRLTVT.

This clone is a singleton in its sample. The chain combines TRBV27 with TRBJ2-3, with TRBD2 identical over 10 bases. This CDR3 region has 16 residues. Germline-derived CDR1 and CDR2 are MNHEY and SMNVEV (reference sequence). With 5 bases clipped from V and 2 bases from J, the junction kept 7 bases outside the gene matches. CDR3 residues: CASSPRTSGPTDTQYF. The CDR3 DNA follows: TGTGCCAGCAGTCCTCGGACTAGCGGCCCCACAGATACGCAGTATTTT.

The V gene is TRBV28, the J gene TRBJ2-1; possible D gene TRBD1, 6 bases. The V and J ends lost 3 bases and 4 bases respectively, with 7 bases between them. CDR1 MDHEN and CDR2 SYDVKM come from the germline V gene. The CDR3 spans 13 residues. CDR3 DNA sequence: TGTGCCAGCAGTTTTACAGGGTACAATGAGCAGTTCTTC. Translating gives CASSFTGYNEQFF.

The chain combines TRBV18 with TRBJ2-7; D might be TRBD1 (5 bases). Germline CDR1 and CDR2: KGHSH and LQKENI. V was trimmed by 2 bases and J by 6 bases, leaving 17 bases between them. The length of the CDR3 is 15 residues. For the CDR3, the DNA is TGTGCCAGCTCACCATCCGGCCAGGGTCGAGTCGAGCAGTACTTC. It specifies CASSPSGQGRVEQYF.

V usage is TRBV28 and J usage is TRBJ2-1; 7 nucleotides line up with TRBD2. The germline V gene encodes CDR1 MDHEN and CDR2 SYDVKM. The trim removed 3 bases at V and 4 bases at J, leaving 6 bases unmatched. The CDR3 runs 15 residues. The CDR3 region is CASSFVGEGYNEQFF. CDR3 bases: TGTGCCAGCAGTTTCGTGGGGGAGGGGTACAATGAGCAGTTCTTC.

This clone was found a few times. Here the CDR3 DNA reads TGTGCCAGCAGGGGACAGGGGGCTTATCAGCCCCAGCATTTT. Translated: CASRGQGAYQPQHF. The V gene is TRBV2, the J gene TRBJ1-5; the match to TRBD1 covers 12 bases. CDR1 and CDR2 (germline): SNHLY, FYNNEI. V trimming: 6 bases; J trimming: 5 bases; junction bases outside the gene matches: 2. The CDR3 length is 14 residues.

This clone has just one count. CDR3 sequence reads: CASSSSGSRRGQETQYF. CDR3 DNA: TGTGCCAGCAGCTCTAGCGGGAGTCGGCGAGGCCAAGAGACCCAGTACTTC. The chain has TRBV7-2 and TRBJ2-5; 10 bases align to TRBD2. This CDR3 comprises 17 residues. V lost 4 bases to trimming and J lost 1 base; unmatched junction nucleotides: 9. Germline V CDR1 and CDR2: SGHTA, FQGNSA.

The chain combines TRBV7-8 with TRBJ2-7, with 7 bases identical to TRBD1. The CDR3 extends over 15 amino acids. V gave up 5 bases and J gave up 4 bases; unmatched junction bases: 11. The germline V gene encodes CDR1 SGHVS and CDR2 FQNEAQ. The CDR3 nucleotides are TGTGCCAGCAGCCCAGCCGCCAGGGGGATATACGAGCAGTACTTC. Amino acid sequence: CASSPAARGIYEQYF.